The present entry profiles one T cell receptor (beta chain) with its context. The antigen remains undetermined. The data belong to a study of T cell responses to AZD1222 COVID-19 vaccine. This CDR3 is built from 15 residues. Germline lookup yields CDR1 SNHLY and CDR2 FYNNEI. Trimming removed 2 bases at V and 4 bases at J, with 14 bases between. Findings and caveats of the study: Across spike, vaccine-associated CD4 TCRs were found, dominant at 160-218 and 743-854. White British ancestry dominated among donors, who included more females, and clonal diversity was possibly underestimated.

Sequenced by immunoSEQ multiplex PCR; TCRdb stores in-frame clones only, minus some. The sample contains about 97,000 clones, more than 70% of which appear only once. The sequences come from peripheral blood, collected on day 0 of AZD1222 vaccination. The J gene is TRBJ1-2, the V gene TRBV2; the D gene is possibly TRBD1 (5 bases). The TCR originated in an adult in good health. This CDR3 is CASSERGQGGYGYTF. The CDR3 DNA reads as TGTGCCAGCAGTGAAAGAGGGCAGGGAGGCTATGGCTACACCTTC.